One and the same sample provided the 16 T cell receptor beta chains below, sequenced in a study of spatial heterogeneity in lung cancer. TCRdb reanalysed the 5' RACE reads using MiXCR and keeps one entry per CDR3 protein. The data show tens of thousands of distinct CDR3 sequences, around 5% seen once. The time point denotes: sample taken at primary tumor resection. The sequenced material consisted of unsorted whole RNA from tumor, nontumor lung or frozen PBMC. Sequenced here: PBMCs, sampled at surgery. The receptors here all came from a male donor with early-stage non-small cell lung cancer.

This clonotype came up many times. The chain has TRBV5-1 and TRBJ2-5, with 8 bases fitting TRBD1. The length of the CDR3 is 16 residues. Germline assignment: CDR1 SGHRS and CDR2 YFSETQ. Trimming cost V 7 bases and J 1 base; bases outside gene matches: 12. CDR3 in DNA: TGCGCCAGCCGCCCCGGGGCAGGGGGCCGCCAAGAGACCCAGTACTTC. Translation: CASRPGAGGRQETQYF.

In its sample, this clonotype was seen many times. V usage is TRBV6-1 and J usage is TRBJ2-7; 8 positions match TRBD1. The CDR3 spans 17 residues. J lost 0 bases, V lost 3 bases, and 10 bases had no gene match. Germline V gene lookup returns CDR1 MNHNS and CDR2 SASEGT. The CDR3 loop is CASSDGQGNLYSYEQYF. CDR3 DNA: TGTGCCAGCAGTGATGGACAGGGAAACTTATACTCCTACGAGCAGTACTTC.

This clonotype was counted many times. The gene calls are TRBV7-2 and TRBJ2-1; no clear D. The CDR3 is made up of 15 amino acids. V lost 5 bases and J 0 bases, leaving 11 bases between the germline ends. CDR1 and CDR2 (germline): SGHTA, FQGNSA. CDR3 DNA sequence: TGTGCCAGCAGCCAATCGCTGGCCTCCTACAATGAGCAGTTCTTC. Protein sequence: CASSQSLASYNEQFF.

This clonotype was seen many times. The chain carries TRBV7-2 and TRBJ2-1; 8 nucleotides match TRBD2. The V gene end was trimmed by 4 bases and the J gene end by 2 bases; junction bases not matched to a gene: 13. Germline assignment: CDR1 SGHTA and CDR2 FQGNSA. CDR3 size: 18 residues. CDR3 bases: TGTGCCAGCAGCTCCCCACTTGAGCGGGGGAATACCTACAATGAGCAGTTCTTC. As protein: CASSSPLERGNTYNEQFF.

There are many counts of this clonotype. This chain joins TRBV6-5 and TRBJ1-2; maybe TRBD1 (5 bases). Trimming took off 0 bases at V and 3 bases at J, with 11 bases between the two ends. This CDR3 is 15 amino acids long. The germline CDR1 and CDR2 sequences are MNHEY and SVGAGI. The CDR3 DNA follows: TGTGCCAGCAGTTACTCTGGGGGACTGCACTATGGCTACACCTTC. The encoded protein is CASSYSGGLHYGYTF.

V is TRBV12-3 or TRBV12-4 and J is TRBJ1-4; a weak D match, TRBD1 (6 bases). This CDR3 has 15 amino acids. The V and J ends lost 6 bases and 2 bases respectively, with 13 bases between them. CDR3 region: CASSLRGGTNEKLFF. The CDR3 nucleotides read TGTGCCAGCAGCCTCCGGGGGGGCACTAATGAAAAACTGTTTTTT.

This clonotype is labeled medium-sized (0.01 to 0.1%). V and J are TRBV12-3 or TRBV12-4 and TRBJ1-4; D unclear. V lost 7 bases, J lost 4 bases, and 13 bases lay in between. This CDR3 spans 14 amino acids. CDR3 DNA sequence: TGTGCCAGCACCCAGGCGGATAATAATGAAAAACTGTTTTTT. Its translation: CASTQADNNEKLFF.

This clonotype was seen only a few times. The gene calls are TRBV12-3 or TRBV12-4 and TRBJ2-2, with D uncertain. V was shortened by 6 bases and J by 5 bases, with 10 bases between the two germline ends. CDR3 length: 13 amino acids. The CDR3 sequence: CASRTSVTGELFF. DNA of the CDR3: TGTGCCAGCAGGACCAGCGTGACCGGGGAGCTGTTTTTT.

This clonotype was recorded many times. The chain recombines TRBV4-2 with TRBJ2-3, with 7 bases fitting TRBD1. The CDR3 has 14 amino acids. V shed 4 bases, J shed 6 bases, and the junction held 7 bases outside the gene matches. Germline loops: CDR1 LGHNA, CDR2 YNFKEQ. Here the CDR3 reads CASSLGTVGDTQYF. CDR3 sequence (DNA): TGTGCCAGCAGCCTCGGGACAGTCGGGGATACGCAGTATTTT.

The sample holds many counts of this clonotype. This chain uses TRBV13 with TRBJ2-3; D is ambiguous. The germline V and J ends were trimmed by 5 bases and 2 bases, with 8 bases remaining between them. The V gene's germline CDR1 is PRHDT and CDR2 FYEKMQ (reference sequence). The CDR3 contains 13 residues. The CDR3 region has the DNA TGTGCCAGCAGCACCCTCTCCACAGATACGCAGTATTTT. This encodes CASSTLSTDTQYF.

This clonotype occurred many times. The chain employs TRBV12-3 or TRBV12-4 and TRBJ1-2; no firm D call. The CDR3 has 14 residues. Between the trimmed V and J ends, which lost 3 bases and 5 bases, there was a span of 13 bases. In DNA, the CDR3 is TGTGCCAGCAGTTTCGGTCCAGGCGTTTATGGCTACACCTTC. Amino acid sequence: CASSFGPGVYGYTF.

The chain combines TRBV6-6 with TRBJ2-7, with 9 bases matching TRBD1. J lost 2 bases, V lost 6 bases, and 5 bases had no gene match. CDR3 length: 14 residues. The V gene's germline CDR1 is MNHNY and CDR2 SVGAGI (reference sequence). CDR3 residues: CASSGQGKTYEQYF. CDR3 sequence (DNA): TGTGCCAGCAGCGGACAGGGGAAAACCTACGAGCAGTACTTC.

This clonotype was observed many times. V gene TRBV15 combines with J gene TRBJ2-2, with TRBD1 matching 10 bases. V was clipped by 5 bases and J by 7 bases; unmatched bases: 7. This CDR3 contains 15 residues. The germline V gene encodes CDR1 LNHNV and CDR2 YYDKDF (reference sequence). CDR3 sequence: CATSGGTGAIGELFF. The CDR3 nucleotides are TGTGCCACCAGCGGGGGGACAGGGGCTATCGGGGAGCTGTTTTTT.

This clonotype was seen many times. The V and J genes are TRBV12-3 or TRBV12-4 and TRBJ2-5; D unclear. CDR3 length equals 11 residues. Trimming removed 6 bases at V and 1 base at J, with 3 bases between. The CDR3 sequence is CASRSQETQYF. CDR3 nucleotides: TGTGCCAGCAGATCCCAAGAGACCCAGTACTTC.

Comments on this clonotype: With a much larger clone just one base away, this may be a read error. The CDR3 coding sequence is TGTGCCAGCAGTGCCGGGAGCACTGAAGCTTTCTTT. This sequence encodes CASSAGSTEAFF. The chain is built from TRBV2 and TRBJ1-1; the D is unclear. The CDR3 covers 12 residues. V lost 4 bases and J lost 4, with 7 bases in between. CDR1 SNHLY and CDR2 FYNNEI come from the germline V gene.

In this sample, this clonotype turned up many times. The chain carries TRBV2 and TRBJ2-2; 8 bases fit TRBD1. The trim removed 6 bases at V and 2 bases at J, leaving 5 bases unmatched. Per germline, CDR1 SNHLY and CDR2 FYNNEI. The CDR3 covers 15 residues. The CDR3 region is CASRKGQGNTGELFF. The CDR3 bases are TGTGCCAGCAGAAAAGGACAGGGTAACACCGGGGAGCTGTTTTTT. The whole variable domain, remainder taken from reference TRBV2 and TRBJ2-2, is EPEVTQTPSHQVTQMGQEVILRCVPISNHLYFYWYRQILGQKVEFLVSFYNNEISEKSEIFDDQFSVERPDGSNFTLKIRSTKLEDSAMYFCASRKGQGNTGELFFGEGSRLTVL.